This T cell receptor beta chain was identified in a study of T cells in Graves' hyperthyroidism and ophthalmopathy. About the research overall: Peripheral blood was collected at initial diagnosis, before any treatment.

Diagnosis relied on clinical symptoms, serum thyroxine and TRAb, thyroid ultrasound and orbital computed tomography. This clonotype was seen at least ten times. What was amplified from RNA transcripts were TCR beta CDR3 regions. The HTBI primer set served for first-round RT-PCR of the TCR CDR3. TCRdb itself ran the multiplex PCR reads through MiXCR, one entry per CDR3 protein. Of under 500,000 distinct CDR3 sequences in the sample, over 11% were seen once. The V end lost 4 bases, the J end lost 6 bases, and 6 bases lay between the germline ends. CDR1 is SQVTM, CDR2 ANQGSEA, per germline. There are 10 residues in the CDR3.

The TCR comes from a man in his forties or fifties with Graves' ophthalmopathy. The V call is TRBV29-1, the J call TRBJ1-1, with D unresolved. The source material was blood. CDR3 in DNA: TGCAGCGTTGTACGAGCTGAAGCTTTCTTT. This gives the protein CSVVRAEAFF.